This is a list of T cell receptor beta chains from one sample in a study of CD8 T cells in ankylosing spondylitis. TCRdb itself ran the 5' RACE reads through MiXCR, one entry per CDR3 protein. The sample yields about 480,000 distinct CDR3 sequences, about a sixth seen once. What was sequenced was blood, either unsorted or a sorted T cell fraction (not recorded which). The receptors were sampled from a male donor with ankylosing spondylitis. Both conserved end residues are part of each CDR3. The order of the fields is J gene, V gene, clone size, CDR3 protein. Clone size is given for some rows only: seen once, a few or many times, or a class if the clone is expanded.

>TRBJ1-1|TRBV6-5|few
CASSYSTGGGSTEAFF
>TRBJ2-7|TRBV6-2/TRBV6-3|NA
CASALAGVYEQYF
>TRBJ2-6|TRBV21-1|NA
CASSKGGTKRSSSGANVLTF
>TRBJ1-4|TRBV7-9|NA
CASSLGAGTTNEKLFF
>TRBJ2-3|TRBV7-2|few
CASSLVTSSDTQYF
>TRBJ1-2|TRBV11-2|NA
CASSRSPRGRVNYGYTF
>TRBJ2-1|TRBV20-1|few
CSAPPSGSAHEQFF
>TRBJ2-1|TRBV7-2|few
CASSPDSVYEQFF
>TRBJ2-1|TRBV6-2/TRBV6-3|NA
CASSLLSSNEQFF
>TRBJ2-1|TRBV11-2|few
CASSLDRADNEQFF
>TRBJ2-7|TRBV9|many
CASSPFGLADYEQYF
>TRBJ1-1|TRBV7-2|NA
CASSRGGSMNTEAFF
>TRBJ2-2|TRBV2|NA
CASSPEGSALPGELFF
>TRBJ2-7|TRBV20-1|NA
CSAATQPPSYEQYF
>TRBJ1-4|TRBV29-1|NA
CSALDPAGDEKLFF
>TRBJ2-7|TRBV6-1|NA
CASSQGGGSYEQYF
>TRBJ2-4|TRBV4-1|few
CASSQVPGQAKNIQYF
>TRBJ1-4|TRBV5-1|NA
CASSVSRPDEELFF
>TRBJ1-6|TRBV12-3/TRBV12-4|NA
CASSKGQDNSPLHF
>TRBJ2-7|TRBV2|few
CASQMAGTAYYEQYF
>TRBJ2-1|TRBV29-1|few
CSVEASGGPVTEPNNEQFF
>TRBJ2-7|TRBV28|NA
CATTSGRSPYEQYF
>TRBJ2-2|TRBV6-4|NA
CASSERQGGELFF
>TRBJ2-6|TRBV19|few
CASRDPGANVLTF
>TRBJ2-5|TRBV20-1|NA
CSARDTWQGSLETQYF
>TRBJ1-1|TRBV18|many
CASSPLGQGVNTEAFF
>TRBJ2-5|TRBV25-1|many
CASTSTGGETQYF
>TRBJ1-1|TRBV30|few
CAWSRRQDTEAFF
>TRBJ2-2|TRBV6-1|few
CASRPGQGTGELFF
>TRBJ2-1|TRBV6-1|NA
CARGGDRGNINNEQFF
>TRBJ1-2|TRBV25-1|NA
CASSEEGRANYGYTF
>TRBJ2-7|TRBV20-1|once
CSAGGDGPSYEQYF